This T cell receptor (beta chain) was retrieved from a study of OX40 agonist ivuxolimab in advanced cancers. Study context: Of mixed ages from about 20 to 80 and averaging about 60 years, the group was around 78% male. Three patients showed partial responses: one hepatocellular carcinoma and two cutaneous melanoma cases.

TCRdb keeps only in-frame clones here, not all; method: immunoSEQ multiplex PCR. Among some 8,000 clones listed, more than 70% were seen once. This CDR3 is built from 16 residues. Germline V gives CDR1 MGHRA, CDR2 YSYEKL. Trimming took off 1 base at V and 2 bases at J, with 15 bases between the two ends. Blood sampling took place at baseline, cycle 4 day 1, and cycle 7 day 1. The rearrangement uses TRBV4-1 and TRBJ2-7, with a weak D call TRBD1 (6 bases). The source material was CD4+ or CD8+ T cells sorted from blood, sampled in a trial of the OX40 agonist ivuxolimab. This TCR was recovered from an adult with an advanced solid tumor such as melanoma, head and neck, liver or kidney cancer. CDR3 sequence (DNA): TGCGCCAGCAGCCAAGGACCCGACAGGCCCACCTACGAGCAGTACTTC. This gives the protein CASSQGPDRPTYEQYF.